Detailed here is one TCR beta chain. Its recognized antigen is unknown. Per-base quality was not reported, and no clone a single base away is much larger than it. Via the germline V gene, CDR1 is ENHRY and CDR2 SYGVKD. V is pruned by 7 bases and J by 5 bases, leaving 5 bases of the junction without a gene match. Measured from the cysteine to the phenylalanine, the CDR3 is 14 residues long. Only the CDR3 DNA stays, 42 bases, in frame from base 1. TCRbeta CDR3 regions were amplified from genomic DNA by means of the immunoSEQ Assay, a bias-controlled multiplex PCR. Per the source publication's procedure: The number of nucleated cells in each sample was estimated from the amplification of reference gene primers within the assay. Sequence reads were collapsed and filtered to measure the absolute abundance of every unique TCRbeta CDR3 rearrangement. For each sample, productive Simpson clonality was calculated as the square root of Simpson's diversity index across productive rearrangements. TCRdb stores this immuneACCESS table with in-frame sequences only. Part of the clones is absent; in the studies checked, under half of the shortfall reflects unresolved V genes, and no reason is known for the rest. Clone size and V and J calls were adopted from that table, with D and trimming inferred from the DNA. Counted in this sample were about 130,000 clones; roughly 83% of them appeared once. 5% of the sample is in the top ten clones.

At one collaborating source in Seattle, patients were enrolled during active infection and were followed longitudinally through the course of disease. Each collaborating institution followed its own protocols to collect whole blood in K2EDTA tubes. For TCRbeta analysis, collaborator samples were shipped as frozen whole blood, as isolated PBMCs, or as DNA extracted from either sample type. This sample stems from a study of blood T cell repertoires in COVID-19 (dated by TCRdb to the early 2020s). Notes on the research overall: The collaborator samples originated in the United States, Italy and Spain and spanned the acute and convalescent phases of COVID-19. The prospective study material was composed of cDNA or gDNA derived from T cells, B-cell-depleted T cells, or PBMCs. The dataset comprised deeply sampled blood TCRbeta repertoires from subjects exposed to, actively infected with, or recovered from COVID-19. The repertoires were released in a freely available public database meant as a resource for research on the immune response to SARS-CoV-2. Samples came from the ongoing ImmuneRACE study (first 160 participants) plus 1,254 subjects from 6 global collaborators. A de-identified subject ID, COVID-19 status, age in years and sex were almost always included in the sample metadata. Where HLA class I and class II types were available, the types were taken from metadata supplied by the sample provider, not from assay-based typing. Here is what the overall study found, with its caveats: How much clinical and demographic metadata was included differed by source and by participant, and the metadata was provided uncurated.

This TCR came from a woman aged 70 to 79 with COVID-19, enrolled during active disease. The sample comprised peripheral blood. The rearrangement joined TRBV10-3 to TRBJ1-6; 7 central bases correspond to TRBD1. The nucleotides read TGTGCCATCAAAGGGGACAGTGATAATTCACCCCTCCACTTT. The resulting protein is CAIKGDSDNSPLHF.